These 15 T cell receptor beta chains were sequenced from one sample in a study of identical twins. TCRdb called the 5' RACE reads again in MiXCR, with one record for every CDR3 protein. The sample has around 200,000 distinct CDR3 sequences, around 10% seen once. Material for sequencing was memory (CD45RO+) T cells sorted from blood. The receptors shown here come from a woman aged 18-29 years in good health.

This rearrangement joins TRBV14 to TRBJ2-5; D ambiguous. Between the trimmed V and J ends, which lost 5 bases and 4 bases, there was a span of 8 bases. Germline V CDR1 and CDR2: SGHDN, FVKESK. CDR3 length: 12 residues. The CDR3 loop is CASSAVSETQYF. The CDR3 DNA reads TGTGCCAGCAGCGCCGTGTCAGAGACCCAGTACTTC. Full variable domain (remainder filled in from reference TRBV14 and TRBJ2-5): EAGVTQFPSHSVIEKGQTVTLRCDPISGHDNLYWYRRVMGKEIKFLLHFVKESKQDESGMPNNRFLAERTGGTYSTLKVQPAELEDSGVYFCASSAVSETQYFGPGTRLLVL.

This clonotype was observed at least ten times. This sequence joins TRBV20-1 and TRBJ1-1; D gene ambiguous. The CDR3 contains 10 residues. V was pared by 6 bases and J by 8 bases, with 10 bases between. Germline CDR1 DFQATT, CDR2 SNEGSKA (reference sequence). As DNA, the CDR3 is TGCAGTGCCAGGCGGGAGGAAGCTTTCTTT. Translation: CSARREEAFF.

This clonotype was detected ten times or more. The chain recombines TRBV27 with TRBJ1-2, with 7 bases matching TRBD1. The CDR3 is made up of 14 amino acids. Per the germline V gene, CDR1 is MNHEY and CDR2 is SMNVEV (reference sequence). Trimming took 5 bases from V and 5 from J; bases not matched to a gene: 8. The CDR3 coding sequence is TGTGCCAGCAGTCCCCCCGGCAGGGGGTATGGCTACACCTTC. Translating gives CASSPPGRGYGYTF.

This clonotype appeared a few times. The rearrangement joins TRBV20-1 to TRBJ2-5, with 13 bases matching TRBD2. The ends lost 3 bases at V and 5 bases at J; junction bases unmatched: 9. Germline V gene sequence: CDR1 DFQATT, CDR2 SNEGSKA (reference sequence). The CDR3 is 16 residues long. The CDR3 coding sequence is TGCAGTGCTAGGGGGACTAGCGGGGCCCCTGGGGAGACCCAGTACTTC. It translates to CSARGTSGAPGETQYF.

This clonotype came up many times. This chain joins TRBV7-2 and TRBJ2-1; 9 positions agree with TRBD2. Trimming removed 4 bases from V and 3 bases from J; junction bases left unmatched: 4. The length of the CDR3 is 15 residues. Germline CDR1 is SGHTA and CDR2 is FQGNSA. CDR3 DNA: TGTGCCAGCAGCTATGATAGCGGGAGCTACAATGAGCAGTTCTTC. Translated, it gives CASSYDSGSYNEQFF.

About this clonotype itself: A much larger clone is a single base away; this may be a read error. The conserved closing phenylalanine or tryptophan is absent in this CDR3, likely reflecting a read error. The chain joins TRBV5-5 to TRBJ1-2; D is perhaps TRBD1 (6 bases). CDR1 SGHKS and CDR2 YYEKEE come from the germline V gene (reference sequence). The V gene lost 1 base and the J gene lost 5 bases, with 12 bases spanning the gap. CDR3 length equals 14 residues. The CDR3 DNA sequence: TGTGCCAGCAGCTTGACCCAGGGGATGTATGGCTACACCCTC. Translating gives CASSLTQGMYGYTL.

The J gene is TRBJ2-7, the V gene TRBV6-5; a possible D gene is TRBD2 (5 bases). Trimming left V 0 bases short and J 2 bases short, with 8 bases between. Per germline, CDR1 MNHEY and CDR2 SVGAGI. This CDR3 region has 14 residues. The CDR3 DNA reads TGTGCCAGCAGTTACTCCTCAGCGGCCTACGAGCAGTACTTC. Residues: CASSYSSAAYEQYF.

This clonotype was counted a few times. The CDR3 protein is CASSKGPGTDTQYF. CDR3 in DNA: TGTGCCAGCAGCAAAGGTCCGGGGACAGATACGCAGTATTTT. The chain uses TRBV21-1 and TRBJ2-3; TRBD1 is the table's D call, not checked against the DNA. TRBV21-1 constitutes a pseudogene. CDR3 length equals 14 residues.

In its sample, this clonotype was seen many times. This chain joins TRBV6-7 and TRBJ1-1, with no clear D. TRBV6-7 is reported as an ORF; its role is uncertain. The V and J ends lost 4 bases and 5 bases respectively, with 20 bases between them. The CDR3 runs 16 residues. CDR3 in amino acids: CASSSNLPGRGTEAFF. CDR3 DNA sequence: TGTGCCAGCAGTTCGAACCTCCCCGGCCGAGGGACTGAAGCTTTCTTT.

The chain carries TRBV5-1 and TRBJ2-3; tentatively, D is TRBD2 (6 bases). V lost 0 bases and J 5 bases, leaving 16 bases between the germline ends. Germline CDR1 is SGHRS and CDR2 is YFSETQ. The CDR3 covers 16 residues. CDR3 protein: CASSLGGAGPGDTQYF. As DNA, the CDR3 is TGCGCCAGCAGCTTGGGCGGGGCGGGCCCGGGAGATACGCAGTATTTT.

The chain uses TRBV2 and TRBJ1-4, with D unresolved. Germline loops: CDR1 SNHLY, CDR2 FYNNEI. The CDR3 runs 14 residues. V lost 4 bases and J 8 bases, leaving 14 bases between the germline ends. The CDR3 here is CASSVMDGREKLFF. For the CDR3, the DNA is TGTGCCAGCAGTGTCATGGACGGCCGGGAAAAACTGTTTTTT.

The rearrangement links TRBV30 to TRBJ2-7, with D tentatively TRBD1 or TRBD2 (5 bases each). The length of the CDR3 is 10 residues. CDR1 is GTSNPN, CDR2 SVGIG, per germline (reference sequence). The ends were cut back, 5 bases at V and 3 bases at J, with 5 bases in the middle. The CDR3 DNA reads TGTGCCTGGGGGGGCTACGAGCAGTACTTC. As protein: CAWGGYEQYF.

The chain recombines TRBV27 with TRBJ2-6; no clear D gene. The CDR3 is 15 amino acids. Trimming stripped 4 bases from V and 3 bases from J, with 10 bases between. Germline V lookup: CDR1 MNHEY, CDR2 SMNVEV (reference sequence). CDR3 amino acids: CASSSLIGGANVLTF. CDR3 in DNA: TGTGCCAGCAGTTCCCTCATTGGTGGGGCCAACGTCCTGACTTTC. Full variable domain (remainder filled in from reference TRBV27 and TRBJ2-6): EAQVTQNPRYLITVTGKKLTVTCSQNMNHEYMSWYRQDPGLGLRQIYYSMNVEVTDKGDVPEGYKVSRKEKRNFPLILESPSPNQTSLYFCASSSLIGGANVLTFGAGSRLTVL.

This clonotype occurred many times. The chain joins TRBV5-1 to TRBJ2-5; no firm D call. The germline CDR1 and CDR2 sequences are SGHRS and YFSETQ. The CDR3 has 11 residues. The V gene lost 3 bases and the J gene lost 7 bases, with 7 bases spanning the gap. The CDR3 DNA reads as TGCGCCAGCAGCTCAACGGGGACCCAGTACTTC. This sequence encodes CASSSTGTQYF.

The V gene is TRBV7-2, the J gene TRBJ2-3; possibly TRBD2 for D (6 bases). The CDR3 is 15 amino acids. V lost 5 bases and J lost 2, with 14 bases in between. The germline V gene encodes CDR1 SGHTA and CDR2 FQGNSA. CDR3 protein: CASSLRGWVTDTQYF. DNA of the CDR3: TGTGCCAGCAGCCTTCGGGGGTGGGTCACAGATACGCAGTATTTT.